Listed below are T cell receptor beta chains from one sample, sequenced in a study of Graves' ophthalmopathy and Graves' hyperthyroidism. One entry per CDR3 protein, called by TCRdb with MiXCR from the multiplex PCR reads. The sample consists of roughly 480,000 distinct CDR3 sequences, roughly an eighth of them appearing once. The sample consisted of blood. These TCRs come from a woman aged 25-40 years with Graves' ophthalmopathy. The CDR3 runs from the conserved cysteine through the conserved F or W. D genes are given only for firm matches. Size values are once, few and many counts, or a class for expanded clones, and some rows have none.

>many|TRBD1|TRBV28|TRBJ1-1
CASSLNRGRNTEAFF
TGTGCCAGCAGTCTAAACAGGGGGCGGAACACTGAAGCTTTCTTT
>many|TRBD1|TRBV20-1|TRBJ2-7
CSARSRDRGVYEQYF
TGCAGTGCTAGGAGTCGGGACAGGGGGGTGTACGAGCAGTACTTC
>many|TRBD1|TRBV29-1|TRBJ2-7
CSVGQGPSYEQYF
TGCAGCGTTGGACAGGGGCCCTCCTACGAGCAGTACTTC
>once|TRBD1|TRBV28|TRBJ2-4
CASSQRDRAKNIQYF
TGTGCCAGCAGCCAAAGGGACAGGGCCAAAAACATTCAGTACTTC
>few|.|TRBV5-6|TRBJ2-7
CASSLRRASGTYEQYF
TGTGCCAGCAGCTTGCGCAGGGCTTCCGGGACCTACGAGCAGTACTTC
>few|.|TRBV29-1|TRBJ1-6
CSVELIGHGNSPLHF
TGCAGCGTTGAATTAATTGGTCACGGTAATTCACCCCTCCACTTT
>.|TRBD1|TRBV27|TRBJ2-5
CASSLLPGDRGKETQYF
TGTGCCAGCAGTTTACTCCCGGGGGACAGGGGAAAAGAGACCCAGTACTTC
>few|TRBD2|TRBV4-1|TRBJ2-7
CASSQDWREGTYEQYF
TGCGCCAGCAGCCAAGATTGGCGGGAGGGCACCTACGAGCAGTACTTC
>.|.|TRBV5-1|TRBJ2-5
CASSLMTRRQETQYF
TGCGCCAGCAGCTTGATGACTAGGAGGCAAGAGACCCAGTACTTC
>few|.|TRBV24-1|TRBJ2-4
CATSEPREPAKNIQYF
TGTGCCACCAGTGAGCCCCGGGAGCCCGCCAAAAACATTCAGTACTTC
>many|TRBD1|TRBV27|TRBJ1-2
CASSPGDSLYGYTF
TGTGCCAGCAGTCCAGGGGACAGTCTCTATGGCTACACCTTC
>many|TRBD1|TRBV6-1|TRBJ1-5
CASSDITGGHQPQHF
TGTGCCAGCAGTGACATTACAGGGGGCCACCAGCCCCAGCATTTT
>many|TRBD2|TRBV28|TRBJ2-5
CAAGRIQETQYF
TGTGCAGCGGGGCGGATCCAAGAGACCCAGTACTTC
>many|.|TRBV6-1|TRBJ1-2
CASGHQKSSGYTF
TGTGCCAGCGGTCATCAGAAAAGTTCTGGCTACACCTTC
>many|.|TRBV6-1|TRBJ2-5
CASSEYWTVQETQYF
TGTGCCAGCAGTGAATACTGGACAGTACAAGAGACCCAGTACTTC
>few|.|TRBV27|TRBJ1-1
CASSPDWGIHTEAFF
TGTGCCAGCAGTCCCGATTGGGGGATCCACACTGAAGCTTTCTTT
>many|.|TRBV6-5|TRBJ1-1
CASSSGQNTEAFF
TGTGCCAGCAGTTCCGGGCAAAACACTGAAGCTTTCTTT
>many|.|TRBV29-1|TRBJ2-5
CSVEVARGETQYF
TGCAGCGTTGAAGTGGCGCGAGGGGAGACCCAGTACTTC
>many|TRBD1|TRBV12-3/TRBV12-4|TRBJ1-3
CASSPDRGSGNTIYF
TGTGCCAGCAGTCCGGACAGGGGGTCTGGAAACACCATATATTTT
>.|TRBD2|TRBV7-2|TRBJ2-7
CASRRTSAMDEQYF
TGTGCCAGCAGAAGGACTAGTGCTATGGACGAGCAGTACTTC
>many|.|TRBV27|TRBJ1-1
CASIPRMGTEAFF
TGTGCCAGCATCCCTAGGATGGGCACTGAAGCTTTCTTT
>many|.|TRBV6-4|TRBJ1-2
CASSFGGMNYGYTF
TGTGCCAGCAGTTTTGGGGGGATGAACTATGGCTACACCTTC
>many|TRBD2|TRBV11-2|TRBJ2-3
CASSLVAGGPDTQYF
TGTGCCAGCAGCTTAGTAGCGGGAGGGCCGGATACGCAGTATTTT
>many|.|TRBV27|TRBJ1-1
CASSPPDRRNTEAFF
TGTGCCAGCAGTCCGCCAGACAGGCGAAACACTGAAGCTTTCTTT
>.|.|TRBV9|TRBJ2-7
CASSVRGFSYEQYF
TGTGCCAGCAGCGTAAGGGGTTTCTCCTACGAGCAGTACTTC
>many|TRBD1|TRBV10-3|TRBJ1-1
CAISGTGNTEAFF
TGTGCCATCAGTGGGACAGGCAACACTGAAGCTTTCTTT
>many|.|TRBV5-6|TRBJ2-5
CASSLLSDSSQYF
TGTGCCAGCAGCTTGTTAAGCGACAGTTCCCAGTACTTC
>many|.|TRBV7-8|TRBJ1-6
CASSLGGLGGAESPLHF
TGTGCCAGCAGCTTAGGGGGGCTGGGGGGCGCTGAGTCACCCCTCCACTTT
>few|.|TRBV19|TRBJ1-2
CASSRDIDYGYTF
TGTGCCAGTAGCCGGGACATCGACTATGGCTACACCTTC
>many|.|TRBV19|TRBJ1-5
CASSTMDTLNQPQHF
TGTGCCAGTAGTACGATGGACACCCTAAATCAGCCCCAGCATTTT
>many|TRBD1|TRBV3-1|TRBJ2-7
CASSRLTSQGEWYEQYF
TGTGCCAGCAGCCGCCTTACCTCACAGGGGGAGTGGTACGAGCAGTACTTC
>.|.|TRBV28|TRBJ2-5
CASSNSGNRETQYF
TGTGCCAGCAGTAACTCCGGGAATCGGGAGACCCAGTACTTC
>many|TRBD2|TRBV6-2/TRBV6-3|TRBJ2-7
CASTFTPGLAGGLSYEQYF
TGTGCCAGCACTTTTACACCGGGACTAGCGGGAGGCCTCTCCTACGAGCAGTACTTC
>many|TRBD2|TRBV6-1|TRBJ2-3
CASSDNSGGADTQYF
TGTGCCAGCAGTGATAATAGCGGGGGGGCAGATACGCAGTATTTT
>few|.|TRBV3-1|TRBJ1-2
CASSQGRQPYGYTF
TGTGCCAGCAGCCAAGGTCGGCAGCCCTATGGCTACACCTTC
>many|TRBD1|TRBV11-3|TRBJ2-7
CASSSGTGGEQYF
TGTGCCAGCAGCTCCGGGACAGGGGGCGAGCAGTACTTC
>.|.|TRBV5-7|TRBJ1-1
CASSLVDDVNTEAFF
TGTGCCAGCAGCTTGGTTGACGACGTGAACACTGAAGCTTTCTTT
>many|.|TRBV19|TRBJ2-7
CASSQKRRGEQYF
TGTGCCAGTAGTCAGAAACGCCGGGGGGAGCAGTACTTC
>many|.|TRBV12-3/TRBV12-4|TRBJ1-2
CASSRGPNPIWYGYTF
TGTGCCAGCAGTCGGGGGCCGAACCCCATATGGTATGGCTACACCTTC
>many|.|TRBV20-1|TRBJ1-1
CSAAWGNTEAFF
TGCAGTGCCGCTTGGGGGAACACTGAAGCTTTCTTT
>.|.|TRBV27|TRBJ2-4
CASSLWGPGYVIQYF
TGTGCCAGCAGTTTATGGGGTCCAGGGTATGTCATTCAGTACTTC
>few|.|TRBV27|TRBJ1-1
CASSRDPGVRTEAFF
TGTGCCAGCAGTCGGGACCCCGGGGTAAGGACTGAAGCTTTCTTT
>.|.|TRBV5-1|TRBJ2-4
CASSLEGGRGVKNIQYF
TGCGCCAGCAGCTTGGAAGGGGGTAGGGGGGTCAAAAACATTCAGTACTTC
>.|.|TRBV6-7|TRBJ1-1
CASSYPSGNTEAFF
TGTGCCAGCAGTTACCCCAGTGGGAACACTGAAGCTTTCTTT
>.|TRBD1|TRBV5-8|TRBJ2-7
CASSLGQGAGYEQYF
TGTGCCAGCAGCCTCGGACAGGGGGCAGGCTACGAGCAGTACTTC
>few|.|TRBV5-1|TRBJ2-2
CASSLAITGELFF
TGCGCCAGCAGCTTGGCCATCACCGGGGAGCTGTTTTTT
>many|TRBD2|TRBV12-3/TRBV12-4|TRBJ2-7
CASSLVVSGGAPIEQYF
TGTGCCAGCAGTTTGGTAGTTTCGGGAGGAGCACCGATCGAGCAGTACTTC
>many|.|TRBV5-6|TRBJ1-2
CASSPSGTSGAGYTF
TGTGCCAGCAGCCCATCGGGCACCTCAGGAGCTGGCTACACCTTC
>few|.|TRBV29-1|TRBJ2-5
CSVGSGNQETQYF
TGCAGCGTTGGTTCGGGGAACCAAGAGACCCAGTACTTC
>many|TRBD1|TRBV5-1|TRBJ2-5
CASSLGPGGETQYF
TGTGCTAGCAGCTTAGGTCCAGGGGGCGAGACCCAGTACTTC
>many|.|TRBV10-2|TRBJ1-2
CASSDVGYGYTF
TGCGCCAGCAGTGACGTGGGGTATGGCTACACCTTC
>many|.|TRBV9|TRBJ1-1
CASSVALNTEAFF
TGTGCCAGCAGCGTAGCCCTGAACACTGAAGCTTTCTTT
>many|TRBD1|TRBV20-1|TRBJ1-6
CSAGDRGDSPLHF
TGCAGTGCTGGGGACAGGGGCGATTCACCCCTCCACTTT